These 10 T cell receptor beta chains originate from one sample sequenced in a study of shared clonotypes between healthy human individuals. The data were produced by immunoSEQ multiplex PCR, yet TCRdb's version contains in-frame clones alone and is incomplete. This table has some 530,000 clones, around 80% appearing once. Sequencing used PBMCs. The receptor set was obtained from a woman in her thirties or forties in good health. Some clones in this sample may be carry-over from other donors' samples.

V gene TRBV28 combines with J gene TRBJ2-1; a possible D gene is TRBD1 (7 bases). This CDR3 is built from 12 residues. Trimming left V 10 bases short and J 2 bases short, with 9 bases between. The germline V gene has CDR1 MDHEN and CDR2 SYDVKM. CDR3 region: CAIRGAYNEQFF. CDR3 in DNA: TGTGCCATCAGGGGGGCCTACAATGAGCAGTTCTTC.

The rearrangement links TRBV7-9 to TRBJ2-3; the D is unclear. The CDR3 length is 14 residues. Trimming removed 1 base at V and 4 bases at J, with 9 bases between. The germline CDR1 and CDR2 sequences are SEHNR and FQNEAQ (reference sequence). CDR3 nucleotide sequence: TGTGCCAGCAGCTTAGGGGTCTCGGCAGATACGCAGTATTTT. Amino acid sequence: CASSLGVSADTQYF.

The V call is TRBV9, the J call TRBJ2-7; D possibly matches TRBD1 or TRBD2 (5 bases each). CDR1 SGDLS and CDR2 YYNGEE come from the germline V gene. The CDR3 totals 14 residues. Trimming shortened V by 0 bases and J by 3 bases, and 10 bases separated the two germline ends. The DNA of the CDR3 is TGTGCCAGCAGCGTAGGACAGACTAACTACGAGCAGTACTTC. Translating it yields CASSVGQTNYEQYF.

The V and J genes are TRBV6-6 and TRBJ2-5, with TRBD1 matching 8 bases. The CDR3 spans 15 residues. Germline V gene lookup returns CDR1 MNHNY and CDR2 SVGAGI (reference sequence). The ends lost 6 bases at V and 4 bases at J; junction bases unmatched: 10. CDR3 in DNA: TGTGCCAGCAGCCTGGGACAGGATGATATAGAGACCCAGTACTTC. Translating gives CASSLGQDDIETQYF.

The genes are TRBV6-5 and TRBJ2-3; possibly TRBD1 for D (5 bases). CDR3 length: 16 residues. V lost 4 bases and J 1 base, leaving 15 bases between the germline ends. Germline values: CDR1 MNHEY, CDR2 SVGAGI. The CDR3 loop is CASSSQVLRGTDTQYF. The CDR3 bases are TGTGCCAGCAGTTCCCAGGTCCTCAGGGGCACAGATACGCAGTATTTT.

The chain recombines TRBV5-1 with TRBJ2-2; 8 bases match TRBD2. V dropped 2 bases and J dropped 4; count of bases not matched to a gene: 7. In germline, CDR1 is SGHRS, CDR2 YFSETQ. The CDR3 is made up of 16 amino acids. CDR3 nucleotide sequence: TGCGCCAGCAGCTTATTTAGCGGGATGAGCACCGGGGAGCTGTTTTTT. It codes for CASSLFSGMSTGELFF.

The chain couples TRBV6-6 to TRBJ1-1, with D perhaps matching TRBD1 (5 bases). The CDR3 has 13 amino acids. Germline assignment: CDR1 MNHNY and CDR2 SVGAGI (reference sequence). V gave up 6 bases and J gave up 0 bases, with 8 bases separating them. CDR3 DNA: TGTGCCAGCAGCCAGGGACTGAACACTGAAGCTTTCTTT. It is translated as CASSQGLNTEAFF.

This chain joins TRBV2 and TRBJ2-1; D is perhaps TRBD2 (6 bases). This CDR3 spans 11 amino acids. V was cut by 8 bases and J by 6 bases, with 8 bases left in between. Germline CDR1 reads SNHLY; CDR2 reads FYNNEI. CDR3 residues: CASLGLNEQFF. CDR3 bases: TGTGCCAGCTTGGGACTCAATGAGCAGTTCTTC.

V and J are TRBV11-2 and TRBJ2-1, with TRBD1 matching 7 bases. This CDR3 region has 15 residues. V lost 5 bases and J lost 8; bases outside the gene matches: 12. Germline V gene sequence: CDR1 SGHAT, CDR2 FQNNGV. In nucleotides, the CDR3 is TGTGCCAGCAGCCCAAGGGGGACAGCGAACGATGAGCAGTTCTTC. Translation gives CASSPRGTANDEQFF.

The gene calls are TRBV5-1 and TRBJ2-3, with D tentatively TRBD2 (6 bases). V was pared by 0 bases and J by 2 bases, with 10 bases between. CDR1 SGHRS and CDR2 YFSETQ come from the germline V gene. This CDR3 is 15 amino acids long. The CDR3 spells CASSLEGRYTDTQYF. In DNA form, the CDR3 reads TGCGCCAGCAGCTTGGAGGGGAGGTACACAGATACGCAGTATTTT.